Listed here are 31 T cell receptor beta chains from one sample, sequenced in a study of cytomegalovirus exposure and HLA in healthy donors (dated by TCRdb to 2016 to 2017). Library construction relied on the immunoSEQ multiplex PCR assay. The multiplex PCR relied on a mix of 60 forward primers for TCR Vbeta segments and 13 reverse primers for TCR Jbeta segments. The source is immuneACCESS, and TCRdb retained only in-frame sequences with V and J called. Part of the clones is not carried over; for the studies checked, unresolved V genes explain less than half of this, and the remainder is unexplained. Present in this sample are approximately 190,000 clones, 81% of which were seen just once. The ten largest clonotypes hold about 3.5% of the sample. Sample: PBMCs. These receptors were collected from a man in his forties or fifties in good health and CMV-seropositive.

The chain is built from TRBV2 and TRBJ2-7; D remains unclear. CDR1 is SNHLY, CDR2 FYNNEI, per germline. V was pared by 4 bases and J by 2 bases, with 12 bases between. The CDR3 is 14 amino acids. In DNA, the CDR3 is TGTGCCAGCAGTGGCCAGTCGTTCCCCTACGAGCAGTACTTC. Protein product: CASSGQSFPYEQYF.

The chain uses TRBV18 and TRBJ2-2, with 12 nucleotides matching TRBD2. CDR1 KGHSH and CDR2 LQKENI come from the germline V gene. The CDR3 loop spans 18 amino acids. Trimming removed 6 bases from V and 0 bases from J; junction bases left unmatched: 8. The CDR3 protein is CASSQTSGGPANTGELFF. Written as DNA, the CDR3 is TGTGCCAGCTCCCAGACTAGCGGGGGCCCCGCGAACACCGGGGAGCTGTTTTTT.

This chain uses TRBV10-2 with TRBJ2-7, with D possibly matching TRBD1 (6 bases). CDR1 is WSHSY, CDR2 SAAADI, per germline. The V end lost 2 bases, the J end lost 0 bases, and 8 bases lay between the germline ends. The CDR3 consists of 14 residues. The CDR3 sequence: CASSEGGSSYEQYF. The DNA of the CDR3 is TGCGCCAGCAGTGAGGGGGGCAGCTCCTACGAGCAGTACTTC.

This clone was observed a single time. V gene TRBV5-6 combines with J gene TRBJ2-1; TRBD1 is a possible D gene (5 bases). The V and J ends lost 0 bases and 0 bases respectively, with 13 bases between them. This CDR3 has 17 amino acids. Germline-derived CDR1 and CDR2 are SGHDT and YYEEEE. The CDR3 loop reads CASSLVLFQGSYNEQFF. The DNA for the CDR3 is TGTGCCAGCAGCTTGGTCCTATTCCAGGGCTCCTACAATGAGCAGTTCTTC.

In its sample, this clone was seen a few times. In nucleotides, the CDR3 is TGTGCCAGCAGCGTAGCAGGGGTTTTAGAGACCCAGTACTTC. It encodes CASSVAGVLETQYF. The chain has TRBV5-4 and TRBJ2-5; perhaps TRBD1 as D (6 bases). Trimming stripped 4 bases from V and 4 bases from J, with 14 bases between. The CDR3 is 14 residues long. Germline V gives CDR1 SGHNT, CDR2 YYREEE (reference sequence).

The V call is TRBV7-9, the J call TRBJ2-5, with a tentative D call TRBD2 (5 bases). The CDR3 totals 15 residues. Trimming left V 5 bases short and J 2 bases short, with 15 bases between. Per the germline V gene, CDR1 is SEHNR and CDR2 is FQNEAQ (reference sequence). The CDR3 here is CASSHRGQAQETQYF. CDR3 sequence (DNA): TGTGCCAGCAGCCACCGAGGGCAGGCACAAGAGACCCAGTACTTC. Based on the CDR3 plus reference TRBV7-9 and TRBJ2-5, the full variable domain is DTGVSQNPRHKITKRGQNVTFRCDPISEHNRLYWYRQTLGQGPEFLTYFQNEAQLEKSRLLSDRFSAERPKGSFSTLEIQRTEQGDSAMYLCASSHRGQAQETQYFGPGTRLLVL.

This clone was seen more than once but under ten times. The gene calls are TRBV5-1 and TRBJ2-5; 7 bases fit TRBD1. The CDR3 consists of 16 residues. The ends lost 0 bases at V and 5 bases at J; junction bases unmatched: 10. Looked up from germline, CDR1 is SGHRS and CDR2 is YFSETQ. CDR3 residues: CASSLDYAGGAETQYF. CDR3 sequence (DNA): TGCGCCAGCAGCTTGGACTATGCAGGGGGTGCTGAGACCCAGTACTTC. Full variable domain (outside the CDR3, taken from reference TRBV5-1 and TRBJ2-5): KAGVTQTPRYLIKTRGQQVTLSCSPISGHRSVSWYQQTPGQGLQFLFEYFSETQRNKGNFPGRFSGRQFSNSRSEMNVSTLELGDSALYLCASSLDYAGGAETQYFGPGTRLLVL.

The J gene is TRBJ2-3, the V gene TRBV18; D not resolved. Trimming left V 4 bases short and J 2 bases short, with 13 bases between. The CDR3 is 15 residues long. Germline V gene data show CDR1 as KGHSH and CDR2 as LQKENI. CDR3 nucleotides: TGTGCCAGCTCACGTACAGAAGTTGTCACAGATACGCAGTATTTT. As protein: CASSRTEVVTDTQYF.

The chain combines TRBV11-2 with TRBJ2-7; TRBD2 aligns across 7 bases. The CDR3 runs 14 residues. The germline CDR1 and CDR2 sequences are SGHAT and FQNNGV. V dropped 5 bases and J dropped 0; count of bases not matched to a gene: 4. CDR3 amino acids: CASSPERGSYEQYF. In DNA, the CDR3 is TGTGCCAGCAGCCCTGAGCGGGGCTCCTACGAGCAGTACTTC. Filled out from reference TRBV11-2 and TRBJ2-7, the complete variable domain reads EAGVAQSPRYKIIEKRQSVAFWCNPISGHATLYWYQQILGQGPKLLIQFQNNGVVDDSQLPKDRFSAERLKGVDSTLKIQPAKLEDSAVYLCASSPERGSYEQYFGPGTRLTVT.

In this sample, this clone turned up a few times. V and J are TRBV5-1 and TRBJ1-1; TRBD1 matches 9 bases. Germline CDR1 reads SGHRS; CDR2 reads YFSETQ. J was trimmed by 0 bases and V by 0 bases; bases with no gene match: 3. This CDR3 region has 16 residues. CDR3 protein: CASSLGTGVVNTEAFF. CDR3 DNA sequence: TGCGCCAGCAGCTTGGGGACAGGGGTGGTGAACACTGAAGCTTTCTTT.

The V and J genes are TRBV9 and TRBJ1-2; maybe TRBD1 (5 bases). The V gene lost 4 bases and the J gene lost 1 base, with 11 bases spanning the gap. The CDR3 totals 14 residues. Germline V gives CDR1 SGDLS, CDR2 YYNGEE. CDR3 amino acids: CASSSPRVNYGYTF. In nucleotides, the CDR3 is TGTGCCAGCAGCTCCCCCAGGGTTAACTATGGCTACACCTTC.

This clone was recorded only once. This rearrangement joins TRBV4-2 to TRBJ2-7, with 7 bases matching TRBD1. Trimming removed 1 base from V and 0 bases from J; junction bases left unmatched: 6. The CDR3 is 16 amino acids. Germline CDR1 is LGHNA and CDR2 is YNFKEQ. The CDR3: CASSQGDRPSSYEQYF. The DNA for the CDR3 is TGTGCCAGCAGCCAAGGGGACAGACCGAGCTCCTACGAGCAGTACTTC.

The chain joins TRBV6-1 to TRBJ2-7, with 12 bases matching TRBD1. The ends lost 3 bases at V and 4 bases at J; junction bases unmatched: 4. The CDR3 is 15 amino acids. CDR1 MNHNS and CDR2 SASEGT come from the germline V gene. The CDR3 reads CASSEGQGAKYEQYF. Written as DNA, the CDR3 is TGTGCCAGCAGTGAGGGACAGGGGGCGAAGTACGAGCAGTACTTC.

The chain links TRBV7-8 to TRBJ2-7; 8 positions agree with TRBD2. CDR3 length: 14 amino acids. Looked up from germline, CDR1 is SGHVS and CDR2 is FQNEAQ. With 0 bases clipped from V and 4 bases from J, the junction kept 2 bases outside the gene matches. This chain's CDR3 is CASSLARGGYEQYF. The CDR3 DNA is TGTGCCAGCAGCTTAGCCCGGGGGGGGTACGAGCAGTACTTC.

This clone was counted once. The DNA of the CDR3 is TGCGCCAGCAGCTTGGGACAGGGGGCGGCAGAGACCCAGTACTTC. Translation: CASSLGQGAAETQYF. The chain recombines TRBV5-1 with TRBJ2-5; TRBD1 aligns across 10 bases. The junction had 3 bases not matched to a gene; V was cut back by 0 bases and J by 4 bases. This CDR3 region has 15 residues. The germline V gene encodes CDR1 SGHRS and CDR2 YFSETQ.

This clone was recorded once. The V and J genes are TRBV7-3 and TRBJ1-2; 8 bases fit TRBD1. V shed 5 bases, J shed 8 bases, and the junction held 7 bases outside the gene matches. The CDR3 runs to 13 residues. In germline, CDR1 is SGHTA, CDR2 FQGTGA. The DNA for the CDR3 is TGTGCCAGCAGCAGTGGGACAGGCGGAGGCTACACCTTC. This translates into CASSSGTGGGYTF.

The rearrangement links TRBV6-1 to TRBJ1-3, with 10 nucleotides matching TRBD1. V lost 4 bases, J lost 0 bases, and 9 bases stayed unmatched. The V gene's germline CDR1 is MNHNS and CDR2 SASEGT. The CDR3 loop spans 18 amino acids. The DNA for the CDR3 is TGTGCCAGCAGTGCCTCCGGGACAGGGGCAAGCTCTGGAAACACCATATATTTT. Translating gives CASSASGTGASSGNTIYF.

This chain joins TRBV7-3 and TRBJ2-1, with 9 bases that match TRBD2. J was trimmed by 6 bases and V by 5 bases; bases with no gene match: 11. Per germline, CDR1 SGHTA and CDR2 FQGTGA. This CDR3 contains 16 residues. The CDR3 loop is CASSQQPSGNLNEQFF. The CDR3 DNA reads as TGTGCCAGCAGCCAACAACCTAGCGGGAACCTCAATGAGCAGTTCTTC.

The chain recombines TRBV5-5 with TRBJ2-1, with D perhaps TRBD2 (7 bases). Trimming took 1 base from V and 8 from J, leaving 16 bases between them. Germline CDR1 reads SGHKS; CDR2 reads YYEKEE (reference sequence). The CDR3 has 15 residues. DNA of the CDR3: TGTGCCAGCAGCTTGTGGCGGGGGCGCTTCGATGAGCAGTTCTTC. It encodes CASSLWRGRFDEQFF.

The chain recombines TRBV7-9 with TRBJ2-7; 8 bases fit TRBD2. The ends lost 5 bases at V and 2 bases at J; junction bases unmatched: 5. CDR1 and CDR2 (germline): SEHNR, FQNEAQ (reference sequence). This CDR3 region has 14 residues. For the CDR3, the DNA is TGTGCCAGCAGCCCCCCGGGGGGGCCCTACGAGCAGTACTTC. As protein: CASSPPGGPYEQYF.

The chain links TRBV28 to TRBJ2-3; 9 bases are shared with TRBD2. The CDR3 runs 18 residues. The V gene's germline CDR1 is MDHEN and CDR2 SYDVKM. Trimming cost V 6 bases and J 0 bases; bases outside gene matches: 13. As DNA, the CDR3 is TGTGCCAGCAGCACTAGCGGGCCGGTCGGGTGGAGCACAGATACGCAGTATTTT. Protein product: CASSTSGPVGWSTDTQYF.

The chain combines TRBV10-3 with TRBJ1-1; possibly TRBD1 for D (5 bases). From germline, CDR1 is ENHRY and CDR2 SYGVKD. The CDR3 has 13 residues. The V and J ends lost 11 bases and 1 base respectively, with 14 bases between them. Here the CDR3 reads CAHGGGKNTEAFF. The CDR3 nucleotides are TGTGCCCATGGGGGAGGGAAGAACACTGAAGCTTTCTTT.

The genes are TRBV6-5 and TRBJ1-2; D possibly corresponds to TRBD1 (5 bases). Trimming cost V 4 bases and J 4 bases, with 7 bases left between them. The CDR3 extends over 12 amino acids. From germline, CDR1 is MNHEY and CDR2 SVGAGI. The CDR3 DNA reads as TGTGCCAGCAGTTCCGGGGGCTATGGCTACACCTTC. Protein sequence: CASSSGGYGYTF.

The chain uses TRBV28 and TRBJ1-1; D is possibly TRBD1 (5 bases). CDR3 length equals 13 residues. Germline V gives CDR1 MDHEN, CDR2 SYDVKM. V was trimmed by 5 bases and J by 4 bases, leaving 11 bases between them. The CDR3 bases are TGTGCCAGCAGTCGCGCGGGGGGCACTGAAGCTTTCTTT. Translating it yields CASSRAGGTEAFF.

The chain carries TRBV11-2 and TRBJ2-7; the D gene is possibly TRBD2 (6 bases). CDR3 length: 16 residues. V shed 5 bases and J shed 4 bases, with 21 bases lying between them. Looked up from germline, CDR1 is SGHAT and CDR2 is FQNNGV. For the CDR3, the DNA is TGTGCCAGCAGCCACTCCGGGGGTCAAGATAGTTACGAGCAGTACTTC. Translating it yields CASSHSGGQDSYEQYF.

The J gene is TRBJ2-3, the V gene TRBV5-1; 11 positions match TRBD2. Germline CDR1 is SGHRS and CDR2 is YFSETQ. With 4 bases clipped from V and 2 bases from J, the junction kept 6 bases outside the gene matches. The CDR3 sequence is 16 residues long. The CDR3 region is CASSLLAGDLTDTQYF. As DNA, the CDR3 is TGCGCCAGCAGCCTACTAGCGGGGGACCTCACAGATACGCAGTATTTT.

There are a few counts of this clone. This rearrangement joins TRBV5-4 to TRBJ1-1; TRBD1 is a possible D gene (6 bases). Between the trimmed V and J ends, which lost 0 bases and 6 bases, there was a span of 15 bases. The CDR3 is made up of 15 amino acids. From germline, CDR1 is SGHNT and CDR2 YYREEE (reference sequence). The CDR3 nucleotides read TGTGCCAGCAGCTTGGGGGGGGGCATGGATGCTGAAGCTTTCTTT. Translation: CASSLGGGMDAEAFF.

The V call is TRBV7-7, the J call TRBJ2-7, with a tentative D call TRBD2 (5 bases). The CDR3 has 16 amino acids. The V end lost 3 bases, the J end lost 0 bases, and 15 bases lay between the germline ends. Germline V gives CDR1 SSHAT, CDR2 FNYEAQ (reference sequence). In DNA, the CDR3 is TGTGCCAGCAGCTTCCCGGAGGACGCCTACTCCTACGAGCAGTACTTC. It specifies CASSFPEDAYSYEQYF.

The gene calls are TRBV19 and TRBJ2-3; 11 nucleotides match TRBD1. The CDR3 sequence is 18 residues long. With V trimmed by 4 bases and J by 2 bases, 11 bases remained unmatched. CDR1 LNHDA and CDR2 SQIVND come from the germline V gene (reference sequence). CDR3 sequence: CASSTPIGQGATTDTQYF. The CDR3 DNA sequence: TGTGCCAGTAGTACCCCTATCGGACAGGGGGCCACCACAGATACGCAGTATTTT.

The V call is TRBV4-1, the J call TRBJ2-1; D gene unclear. The CDR3 has 16 residues. Trimming stripped 0 bases from V and 2 bases from J, with 11 bases between. CDR1 is MGHRA and CDR2 is YSYEKL in the germline V gene. CDR3 loop: CASSQDTAETYNEQFF. CDR3 bases: TGCGCCAGCAGCCAAGATACGGCGGAAACCTACAATGAGCAGTTCTTC.

This rearrangement joins TRBV7-9 to TRBJ2-5; TRBD2 is a possible D gene (5 bases). The germline V gene encodes CDR1 SEHNR and CDR2 FQNEAQ (reference sequence). The CDR3 extends over 14 amino acids. Trimming took off 1 base at V and 5 bases at J, with 11 bases between the two ends. CDR3 in DNA: TGTGCCAGCAGCTTAGAGGCGGGCGCCGAGACCCAGTACTTC. Amino acid sequence: CASSLEAGAETQYF.